The 22 T cell receptor beta chains below all came from one sample that was sequenced in a study of regulatory T cells in long-lasting Graves disease. Library construction for TCR beta used iRepertoire HTBI primers and Arm-PCR of CDR3 regions. TCRdb reprocessed the multiplex PCR reads via MiXCR and lists one record per CDR3 protein. This table holds some 350,000 distinct CDR3 sequences, about a sixth found once. As to time point: newly diagnosed GD, antithyroid drugs for less than 3 months. Making the TCR library involved RNA that had been extracted from PBMCs. This sample was also put to use in a study of T cells in Graves' hyperthyroidism and ophthalmopathy.

This specimen consisted of peripheral blood mononuclear cells (PBMCs), obtained at new diagnosis, from a patient treated with antithyroid drugs. The receptor source for this set is a woman younger than 35 with Graves disease.

In this sample, this clonotype turned up many times. This rearrangement joins TRBV2 to TRBJ2-1; TRBD2 aligns across 7 bases. The CDR3 runs to 15 residues. Losses at the gene ends were 6 bases for V and 2 bases for J; bases not matched to a gene: 7. The germline CDR1 and CDR2 sequences are SNHLY and FYNNEI. CDR3 amino acids: CASSPAGDPYNEQFF. The CDR3 DNA reads as TGTGCCAGCAGCCCCGCGGGGGACCCCTACAATGAGCAGTTCTTC. The full variable domain, with the rest looked up from reference TRBV2 and TRBJ2-1, is EPEVTQTPSHQVTQMGQEVILRCVPISNHLYFYWYRQILGQKVEFLVSFYNNEISEKSEIFDDQFSVERPDGSNFTLKIRSTKLEDSAMYFCASSPAGDPYNEQFFGPGTRLTVL.

This rearrangement joins TRBV5-1 to TRBJ1-1, with D perhaps matching TRBD1 (5 bases). The CDR3 runs to 16 residues. Germline lookup yields CDR1 SGHRS and CDR2 YFSETQ. Deletions cut 4 bases from V and 5 bases from J, with 21 bases between. The CDR3 region has the DNA TGCGCCAGCAGCCTGGGAAATGGGGCTGGGGGGACTGAAGCTTTCTTT. This codes for CASSLGNGAGGTEAFF.

The sample holds many counts of this clonotype. The genes are TRBV20-1 and TRBJ2-1; TRBD2 aligns across 7 bases. From germline, CDR1 is DFQATT and CDR2 SNEGSKA (reference sequence). The CDR3 spans 12 residues. V lost 7 bases, J lost 7 bases, and 7 bases stayed unmatched. The CDR3 is CSGATSWNEQFF. Here the CDR3 DNA reads TGCAGTGGGGCGACTAGCTGGAATGAGCAGTTCTTC.

This clonotype was observed many times. This chain connects TRBV7-3 to TRBJ1-1, with D tentatively TRBD1 (5 bases). The length of the CDR3 is 14 residues. Trimming cost V 5 bases and J 7 bases, with 17 bases left between them. Germline V gene data show CDR1 as SGHTA and CDR2 as FQGTGA. The CDR3 nucleotides are TGTGCCAGCAGCGGGACGGGCGTAGGTGGTGAAGCTTTCTTT. Translated: CASSGTGVGGEAFF.

The chain recombines TRBV4-1 with TRBJ2-7, with D hard to call. The CDR3 contains 13 residues. Germline V gene lookup returns CDR1 MGHRA and CDR2 YSYEKL. Trimming cost V 0 bases and J 7 bases, with 10 bases left between them. The CDR3, as DNA: TGCGCCAGCAGCCAAGATGGCTCTCGGGAGCAGTACTTC. Protein product: CASSQDGSREQYF.

This clonotype was counted ten times or more. The chain combines TRBV30 with TRBJ2-3, with 8 bases that match TRBD2. V was pared by 7 bases and J by 3 bases, with 9 bases of the junction left unmatched. The germline gives CDR1 GTSNPN, CDR2 SVGIG (reference sequence). This CDR3 has 14 amino acids. The CDR3 protein is CAFSGGDGTDTQYF. CDR3 nucleotide sequence: TGTGCCTTTTCCGGGGGGGACGGGACAGATACGCAGTATTTT.

In this sample, this clonotype turned up many times. The CDR3 region has the DNA TGTGCCAGCAGCTTTTCGGGGGCGTCCTACGAGCAGTACTTC. Encoded protein: CASSFSGASYEQYF. This sequence joins TRBV11-2 and TRBJ2-7; D may correspond to TRBD1 or TRBD2 (6 bases each). From germline, CDR1 is SGHAT and CDR2 FQNNGV. The CDR3 totals 14 residues. Trimming pared 3 bases from V and 1 base from J, leaving 10 bases between.

The V gene is TRBV19, the J gene TRBJ1-2; no clear D. V was clipped by 4 bases and J by 3 bases, with 9 bases between them. This CDR3 spans 13 amino acids. CDR1 LNHDA and CDR2 SQIVND come from the germline V gene (reference sequence). The CDR3 DNA reads as TGTGCCAGTAGTAACGGGCCGGACTATGGCTACACCTTC. Protein product: CASSNGPDYGYTF.

This clonotype was detected many times. CDR3 nucleotides: TGTGCCAGCAGCCGGGGAGCCGACGGGGGCGCCGGGGAGCTGTTTTTT. This encodes CASSRGADGGAGELFF. The chain carries TRBV3-1 and TRBJ2-2, with D possibly called TRBD1 or TRBD2 (6 bases each). The V gene's germline CDR1 is LGHDT and CDR2 YNNKEL (reference sequence). This CDR3 comprises 16 residues. V gave up 4 bases and J gave up 6 bases, with 18 bases separating them.

Regarding this clonotype: Since a much larger clone is just one base distant, this may be a read error. V is TRBV7-9 and J is TRBJ2-3; D remains ambiguous. CDR1 and CDR2 (germline): SEHNR, FQNEAQ (reference sequence). This CDR3 contains 15 residues. V dropped 10 bases and J dropped 4 bases, with 21 bases sitting between them. CDR3: CANSLAAGLADTQYF. CDR3 nucleotides: TGTGCCAACAGTTTGGCGGCAGGTTTAGCAGATACGCAGTATTTT.

This clonotype has ten or more counts. CDR3 nucleotide sequence: TGTGCCAGCAGAGGGCAGGGATGGAATGAGCAGTTCTTC. It specifies CASRGQGWNEQFF. V gene TRBV14 combines with J gene TRBJ2-1; a possible D gene is TRBD1 (5 bases). CDR1 is SGHDN and CDR2 is FVKESK in the germline V gene. Trimming took 6 bases from V and 7 from J, leaving 13 bases between them. This CDR3 is 13 amino acids long.

The chain carries TRBV5-1 and TRBJ2-7, with D perhaps given as TRBD1 or TRBD2 (6 bases each). The germline gives CDR1 SGHRS, CDR2 YFSETQ. Trimming cost V 4 bases and J 0 bases, with 11 bases left between them. This CDR3 is built from 14 residues. The CDR3 spells CASSAGQTSYEQYF. The CDR3, as DNA: TGCGCCAGCAGCGCGGGACAAACCTCCTACGAGCAGTACTTC.

This clonotype was counted ten times or more. The chain joins TRBV27 to TRBJ1-5, with D perhaps TRBD1 (5 bases). V gave up 3 bases and J gave up 1 base, with 10 bases separating them. Germline loops: CDR1 MNHEY, CDR2 SMNVEV (reference sequence). The CDR3 runs 15 residues. The CDR3 region is CASSLIGASNQPQHF. CDR3 bases: TGTGCCAGCAGTTTGATAGGGGCCAGCAATCAGCCCCAGCATTTT.

This rearrangement joins TRBV11-2 to TRBJ1-2; 8 bases agree with TRBD1. The CDR3 totals 13 residues. Germline-derived CDR1 and CDR2 are SGHAT and FQNNGV. Germline trimming cut 4 bases from V and 8 bases from J; bases unmatched to any gene: 6. CDR3 in amino acids: CASSSWDRSGYTF. In nucleotides, the CDR3 is TGTGCCAGCAGCTCCTGGGACAGGTCGGGCTACACCTTC.

This clonotype was counted between two and nine times. The J gene is TRBJ2-3, the V gene TRBV24-1; 7 nucleotides align to TRBD1. Trimming took 5 bases from V and 4 from J; bases not matched to a gene: 5. Germline V gene sequence: CDR1 KGHDR, CDR2 SFDVKD. CDR3 size: 14 residues. CDR3 region: CATSGGQVADTQYF. In nucleotides, the CDR3 is TGTGCCACCAGTGGAGGACAGGTAGCAGATACGCAGTATTTT.

Regarding this clonotype: The junction and the germline gene differ at one end; a read error may be behind it. The V and J genes are TRBV7-9 and TRBJ1-1; TRBD1 might be the D (6 bases). CDR3 size: 15 residues. Germline CDR1 reads SEHNR; CDR2 reads FQNEAQ (reference sequence). The CDR3 sequence is CARSTPTGLGTEAFF. As DNA, the CDR3 is TGTGCCCGCAGCACCCCGACAGGTTTGGGGACTGAAGCTTTCTTT.

In this sample, this clonotype turned up many times. This chain connects TRBV11-3 to TRBJ2-3; tentatively, D is TRBD2 (6 bases). Trimming cost V 1 base and J 6 bases, with 17 bases left between them. This CDR3 comprises 16 residues. Per germline, CDR1 SGHNT and CDR2 YENEEA. The chain's CDR3 is CASSLGESGVADTQYF. Here the CDR3 DNA reads TGTGCCAGCAGCTTAGGGGAGTCGGGAGTGGCGGATACGCAGTATTTT.

V usage is TRBV7-2 and J usage is TRBJ1-5, with a possible D match to TRBD1 (6 bases). Germline V gene data show CDR1 as SGHTA and CDR2 as FQGNSA. V dropped 3 bases and J dropped 4 bases, with 10 bases sitting between them. There are 14 residues in the CDR3. The CDR3 DNA is TGTGCCAGCAGCTTCGTAGGACAGAATCAGCCCCAGCATTTT. Translating gives CASSFVGQNQPQHF. The variable domain in full, with the rest retrieved from reference TRBV7-2 and TRBJ1-5, is GAGVSQSPSNKVTEKGKDVELRCDPISGHTALYWYRQSLGQGLEFLIYFQGNSAPDKSGLPSDRFSAERTGGSVSTLTIQRTQQEDSAVYLCASSFVGQNQPQHFGDGTRLSIL.

This clonotype has a handful of counts. The genes are TRBV5-5 and TRBJ2-1; 7 positions match TRBD2. Germline V CDR1 and CDR2: SGHKS, YYEKEE (reference sequence). CDR3 length: 15 residues. The trim removed 6 bases at V and 4 bases at J, leaving 10 bases unmatched. Here the CDR3 DNA reads TGTGCCAGCATTCTGGGGGGGGGATCTTACAATGAGCAGTTCTTC. Protein sequence: CASILGGGSYNEQFF.

This clonotype was counted at least ten times. This chain joins TRBV11-2 and TRBJ2-3; 9 bases are a match to TRBD1. Germline V gene data show CDR1 as SGHAT and CDR2 as FQNNGV. The V gene end was trimmed by 10 bases and the J gene end by 2 bases; junction bases not matched to a gene: 10. CDR3 length equals 15 residues. The CDR3: CATATGGHATDTQYF. In nucleotides, the CDR3 is TGTGCCACAGCGACAGGGGGGCACGCCACAGATACGCAGTATTTT.

This clonotype was counted between two and nine times. This sequence joins TRBV7-8 and TRBJ1-5; perhaps TRBD1 as D (5 bases). Germline V gene sequence: CDR1 SGHVS, CDR2 FQNEAQ. The ends were cut back, 6 bases at V and 6 bases at J, with 15 bases in the middle. This CDR3 region has 14 residues. In DNA, the CDR3 is TGTGCCAGCAGTCTTCTAGGGGTTGGTCAGCCCCAGCATTTT. Translated: CASSLLGVGQPQHF.

This clonotype was counted many times. The CDR3 spells CASSPRRQLSANYGYTF. CDR3 nucleotide sequence: TGCGCCAGCAGCCCGCGGCGACAGCTATCAGCTAACTATGGCTACACCTTC. This chain connects TRBV5-1 to TRBJ1-2; D is perhaps TRBD1 (5 bases). Germline CDR1 is SGHRS and CDR2 is YFSETQ. This CDR3 spans 17 amino acids. V was pared by 4 bases and J by 0 bases, with 19 bases between. The full variable domain, completed using reference TRBV5-1 and TRBJ1-2, is KAGVTQTPRYLIKTRGQQVTLSCSPISGHRSVSWYQQTPGQGLQFLFEYFSETQRNKGNFPGRFSGRQFSNSRSEMNVSTLELGDSALYLCASSPRRQLSANYGYTFGSGTRLTVV.